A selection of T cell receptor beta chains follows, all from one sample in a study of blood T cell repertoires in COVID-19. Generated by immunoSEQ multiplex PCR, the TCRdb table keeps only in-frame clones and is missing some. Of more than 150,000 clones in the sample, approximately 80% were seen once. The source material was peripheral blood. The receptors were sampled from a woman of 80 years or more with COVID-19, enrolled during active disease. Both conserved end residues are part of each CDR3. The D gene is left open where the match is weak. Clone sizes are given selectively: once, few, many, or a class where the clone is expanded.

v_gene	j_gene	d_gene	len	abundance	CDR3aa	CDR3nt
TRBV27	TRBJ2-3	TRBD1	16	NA	CASRWTGPPDPDTQYF	TGTGCCAGCAGATGGACAGGGCCGCCGGACCCAGATACGCAGTATTTT
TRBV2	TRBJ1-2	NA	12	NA	CASQVGQTGYTF	TGTGCCAGCCAGGTTGGCCAGACGGGCTACACCTTC
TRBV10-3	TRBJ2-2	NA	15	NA	CAISEGQTDTGELFF	TGTGCCATCAGTGAGGGACAGACGGACACCGGGGAGCTGTTTTTT
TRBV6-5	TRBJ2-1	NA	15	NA	CASSYNRVMGNEQFF	TGTGCCAGCAGTTACAACAGGGTAATGGGTAATGAGCAGTTCTTC
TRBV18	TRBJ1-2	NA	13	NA	CASSPPHRDGYTF	TGTGCCAGCTCACCACCGCACAGGGATGGCTACACCTTC
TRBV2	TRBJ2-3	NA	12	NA	CASSGLLDTQYF	TGTGCCAGCAGTGGACTGCTAGATACGCAGTATTTT
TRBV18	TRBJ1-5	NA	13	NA	CASSLSDSRPQHF	TGTGCCAGCTCCCTATCGGACAGCCGGCCCCAGCATTTT
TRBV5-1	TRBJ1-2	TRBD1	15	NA	CASSARTGIFYGYTF	TGCGCCAGCAGTGCTAGGACAGGGATCTTCTATGGCTACACCTTC
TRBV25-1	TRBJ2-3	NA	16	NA	CASSEYWTELTDTQYF	TGTGCCAGCAGTGAATATTGGACAGAGCTCACAGATACGCAGTATTTT
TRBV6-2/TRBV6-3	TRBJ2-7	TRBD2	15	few	CASRPGLAGSYEQYF	TGTGCCAGCAGGCCTGGACTAGCGGGCTCCTACGAGCAGTACTTC
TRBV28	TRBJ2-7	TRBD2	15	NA	CASSPGLAGFYEQYF	TGTGCCAGCAGTCCAGGACTAGCGGGGTTCTACGAGCAGTACTTC
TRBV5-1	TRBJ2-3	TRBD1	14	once	CASSSGQGTDTQYF	TGCGCCAGCAGCTCCGGACAGGGAACAGATACGCAGTATTTT
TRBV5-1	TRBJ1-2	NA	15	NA	CASSLASGENYGYTF	TGCGCCAGCAGCTTGGCTAGTGGAGAAAACTATGGCTACACCTTC
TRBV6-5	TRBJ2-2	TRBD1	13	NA	CASSKQGAGELFF	TGTGCCAGCAGTAAACAGGGGGCCGGGGAGCTGTTTTTT
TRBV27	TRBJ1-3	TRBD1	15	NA	CASSLDRGPGNTIYF	TGTGCCAGCAGTTTGGACAGGGGGCCAGGAAACACCATATATTTT
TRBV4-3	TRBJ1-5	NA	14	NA	CASSQDRVGQPQHF	TGCGCCAGCAGCCAAGACAGGGTGGGCCAGCCCCAGCATTTT
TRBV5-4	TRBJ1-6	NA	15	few	CASSWGGGPNSPLHF	TGTGCCAGCAGCTGGGGAGGTGGGCCGAATTCACCCCTCCACTTT
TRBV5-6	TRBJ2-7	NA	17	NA	CASSLAQGTIPYYEQYF	TGTGCCAGCAGCTTGGCCCAGGGTACAATCCCTTACTACGAGCAGTACTTC
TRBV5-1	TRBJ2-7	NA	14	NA	CASSLTSNSYEQYF	TGCGCCAGCAGCTTGACTAGCAACTCCTACGAGCAGTACTTC
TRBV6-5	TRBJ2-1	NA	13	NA	CASSLDSYNEQFF	TGTGCCAGCAGCCTCGACAGCTACAATGAGCAGTTCTTC
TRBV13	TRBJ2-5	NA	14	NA	CASSSTGTQETQYF	TGTGCCAGCAGCTCTACAGGGACACAAGAGACCCAGTACTTC
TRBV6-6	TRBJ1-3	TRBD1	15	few	CASTLSQGATDTIYF	TGTGCCAGCACCCTCTCTCAGGGGGCGACGGACACCATATATTTT
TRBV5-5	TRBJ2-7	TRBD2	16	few	CASSFGLDTGGYEQYF	TGTGCCAGCAGCTTTGGACTGGACACGGGGGGCTACGAGCAGTACTTC
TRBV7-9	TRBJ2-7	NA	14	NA	CASSLDRVSYEQYF	TGTGCCAGCAGCTTAGACAGGGTTTCCTACGAGCAGTACTTC
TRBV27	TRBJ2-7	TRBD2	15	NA	CASSLTSGGAYEQYF	TGTGCCAGCAGTTTAACTAGCGGGGGGGCGTACGAGCAGTACTTC
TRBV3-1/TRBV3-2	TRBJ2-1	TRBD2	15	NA	CASSPLSGTYNEQFF	TGTGCCAGCAGCCCGCTTAGCGGGACCTACAATGAGCAGTTCTTC
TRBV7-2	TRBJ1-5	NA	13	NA	CASSLGTGQPQHF	TGTGCCAGCAGCTTAGGTACAGGTCAGCCCCAGCATTTT
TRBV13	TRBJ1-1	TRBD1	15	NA	CASSLTGTGVGEAFF	TGTGCCAGCAGCCTAACCGGGACAGGGGTAGGTGAAGCTTTCTTT
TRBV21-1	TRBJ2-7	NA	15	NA	CASSSHTTEPYEQYF	TGTGCCAGCAGCAGCCACACGACAGAGCCCTACGAGCAGTACTTC
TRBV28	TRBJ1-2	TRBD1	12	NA	CASSRQGHGYTF	TGTGCCAGCAGTAGACAGGGCCATGGCTACACCTTC
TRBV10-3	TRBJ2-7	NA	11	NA	CASGHNYEQYF	TGTGCCAGCGGACACAACTACGAGCAGTACTTC
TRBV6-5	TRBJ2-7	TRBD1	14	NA	CASLRDRGSYEQYF	TGTGCCAGCTTGCGGGACAGGGGCTCCTACGAGCAGTACTTC
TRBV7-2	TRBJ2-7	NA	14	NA	CASSLDRAAIQRNF	TGTGCCAGCAGCTTAGACAGGGCCGCAATCCAGCGGAACTTC
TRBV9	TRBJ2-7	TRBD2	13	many	CASSSGRRDEQYF	TGTGCCAGCAGTAGCGGGAGGCGGGACGAGCAGTACTTC
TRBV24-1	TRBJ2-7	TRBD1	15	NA	CATSDSGTGVYEQYF	TGTGCCACCAGTGATTCCGGGACAGGGGTTTACGAGCAGTACTTC
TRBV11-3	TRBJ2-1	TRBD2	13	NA	CASSSRGGREQFF	TGTGCCAGCAGCTCCCGGGGGGGCCGTGAGCAGTTCTTC
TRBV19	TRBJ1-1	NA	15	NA	CASSKGGPGGTEAFF	TGTGCCAGTTCCAAGGGCGGACCTGGAGGCACTGAAGCTTTCTTT
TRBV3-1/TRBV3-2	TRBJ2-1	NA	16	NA	CASSHVTGPEGNEQFF	TGTGCCAGCAGCCATGTAACAGGACCGGAAGGCAATGAGCAGTTCTTC
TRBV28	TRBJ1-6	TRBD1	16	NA	CASSPHSGTGYSPLHF	TGTGCCAGCAGCCCCCACTCCGGGACAGGGTATTCACCCCTCCACTTT
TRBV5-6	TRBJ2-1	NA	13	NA	CASSFFLQDEQFF	TGTGCCAGCAGCTTCTTTTTACAGGATGAGCAGTTCTTC
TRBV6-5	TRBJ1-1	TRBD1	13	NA	CAASRDRGQEAFF	TGTGCCGCAAGCCGGGACAGGGGACAAGAAGCTTTCTTT